This T cell receptor (beta chain) was obtained from a study of cytomegalovirus exposure and HLA in healthy donors. The overall study: Genotyping of 400 or so donors showed that about 83% belonged to the Caucasian-associated ancestry cluster. Study outcomes and limitations: Among the most significant clusters, several appeared linked to common viral pathogens in a later analysis. Cytomegalovirus status was reportedly diagnosed by the classifier with high specificity and sensitivity. Specificity for CMV antigens was confirmed in vitro for a few of the CMV-associated chains.

Germline V lookup: CDR1 LNHDA, CDR2 SQIVND (reference sequence). V lost 4 bases to trimming and J lost 3 bases; unmatched junction nucleotides: 5. This CDR3 has 14 residues. PCR primers comprised 60 Vbeta and 13 Jbeta primers. Assay used: immunoSEQ multiplex PCR; TCRdb lists only in-frame clones, some missing. The sample has roughly 190,000 clones; around 75% are singletons. As regards this clone: Its antigen is still unknown.

The sequenced sample was PBMCs. The chain is built from TRBV19 and TRBJ2-5; the match to TRBD2 covers 7 bases. The sequence came from a female donor in good health and CMV-seronegative. The CDR3 nucleotides are TGTGCCAGTAGTAGGTCGGGGGGAAAAGAGACCCAGTACTTC. Amino acid sequence: CASSRSGGKETQYF.